The present entry profiles one T cell receptor (beta chain) with its context. Its target is unknown. This record comes from a study of T cells in Graves' hyperthyroidism and ophthalmopathy. CDR1 SGHTA and CDR2 FQGTGA come from the germline V gene. The V segment lost 5 bases and the J segment 15 bases; nucleotides outside the gene matches: 10. The CDR3 extends over 12 amino acids. Uncontrolled infection, other autoimmune disease, pregnancy or lactation led to exclusion. Clinical symptoms, serum thyroxine and TRAb, thyroid ultrasound and orbital computed tomography together formed the diagnostic basis. RNA transcripts served as the template for amplifying TCR beta CDR3 regions. Using the HTBI primer set, a first-round RT-PCR was run on the TCR CDR3. TCRdb independently ran MiXCR on the multiplex PCR reads; one entry per CDR3 protein. Here the sample spans 450,000 to 700,000 distinct CDR3 sequences, around 42% being singletons.

Study-wide findings and caveats: In validation, the model predicted ophthalmopathy. These predictions came a median around 5.9 months before onset. In blood, most of the thyroid clonotypes expanded above 0.001 were also present.

The gene calls are TRBV7-3 and TRBJ2-1, with 7 bases lining up with TRBD1. The receptor was isolated from an adult woman with Graves' disease, either hyperthyroidism or ophthalmopathy (not recorded which). The sample taken for sequencing was peripheral blood or thyroid tissue (not recorded which). In DNA form, the CDR3 reads TGTGCCAGCAGCCAATCCCGGGACAGCATGTTCTTC. Translation gives CASSQSRDSMFF.